These T cell receptor beta chains were read from a single sample in a study of blood T cell repertoires in COVID-19. The protocol was immunoSEQ multiplex PCR, while the TCRdb copy is restricted to in-frame clones and leaves out a portion. This table has more than 200,000 clones, 86% appearing once. The sample taken for sequencing was peripheral blood. The receptors originated from a man aged 30-40 years with active or convalescent COVID-19. CDR3s include the opening cysteine and the closing phenylalanine or tryptophan. The D gene is left open where the match is weak. Not all rows give a size; the values are once, few, many and, for expanded clones, a class.

>TRBV5-4|14|TRBJ1-6|.|.
CASSLEAANSPLHF
TGTGCCAGCAGCTTGGAGGCGGCTAATTCACCCCTCCACTTT
>TRBV11-2|16|TRBJ2-7|.|.
CASSLDLQGSYYEQYF
TGTGCCAGCAGCTTAGATCTGCAGGGCTCGTACTACGAGCAGTACTTC
>TRBV5-4|13|TRBJ1-1|.|.
CASSLGVNTEAFF
TGTGCCAGCAGCTTAGGAGTGAACACTGAAGCTTTCTTT
>TRBV19|13|TRBJ2-7|.|.
CASSSSSRGEQYF
TGTGCCAGTAGTTCGAGCTCGCGTGGCGAGCAGTACTTC
>TRBV6-5|16|TRBJ1-1|.|.
CASSSSLIRGGTEAFF
TGTGCCAGCAGTTCCTCCTTGATAAGAGGGGGCACTGAAGCTTTCTTT
>TRBV9|18|TRBJ2-6|.|once
CASSVAGRTHTGANVLTF
TGTGCCAGCAGCGTAGCCGGCAGGACACATACTGGGGCCAACGTCCTGACTTTC
>TRBV29-1|17|TRBJ1-5|TRBD1|once
CSVQEGGLFSPNQPQHF
TGCAGCGTTCAGGAAGGGGGCTTGTTCAGCCCTAATCAGCCCCAGCATTTT
>TRBV19|15|TRBJ1-1|TRBD1|.
CASKEGARRNTEAFF
TGTGCCAGTAAAGAGGGGGCAAGGAGGAACACTGAAGCTTTCTTT
>TRBV19|16|TRBJ1-1|.|.
CASSTLQESSNTEAFF
TGTGCCAGTAGTACCTTACAGGAAAGCAGCAACACTGAAGCTTTCTTT
>TRBV5-1|16|TRBJ2-2|TRBD1|.
CASSARTGLNTGELFF
TGCGCCAGCAGCGCACGGACAGGGCTAAACACCGGGGAGCTGTTTTTT
>TRBV19|14|TRBJ1-1|TRBD1|.
CASRLGGGITEAFF
TGTGCCAGTAGGCTAGGGGGCGGAATCACTGAAGCTTTCTTT
>TRBV30|13|TRBJ1-5|TRBD1|.
CAWSRQGDQPQHF
TGTGCCTGGAGTAGACAGGGTGATCAGCCCCAGCATTTT
>TRBV6-5|15|TRBJ1-4|TRBD1|.
CASTEGAGGVEKLFF
TGTGCCAGCACCGAGGGGGCCGGGGGCGTGGAAAAACTGTTTTTT
>TRBV5-8|15|TRBJ1-3|.|.
CASSLRAGVGNTIYF
TGTGCCAGCAGCTTGAGGGCAGGGGTTGGAAACACCATATATTTT
>TRBV5-1|17|TRBJ1-4|.|.
CASSLGWKRRTNEKLFF
TGCGCCAGCAGCTTGGGATGGAAGCGAAGGACTAATGAAAAACTGTTTTTT
>TRBV7-2|17|TRBJ2-2|TRBD2|few
CASSPKRLAGGPGELFF
TGTGCCAGCAGCCCAAAAAGACTAGCGGGGGGGCCCGGGGAGCTGTTTTTT
>TRBV7-9|16|TRBJ2-1|TRBD2|.
CASSFPSGGAVDEQFF
TGTGCCAGCAGCTTCCCTAGCGGGGGGGCCGTTGATGAGCAGTTCTTC
>TRBV11-2|14|TRBJ2-2|.|.
CASSLAPSTGELFF
TGTGCCAGCAGCTTAGCCCCCTCCACCGGGGAGCTGTTTTTT
>TRBV23-1|16|TRBJ2-7|.|.
CASSPRLANRRGEQYF
TGCGCCAGCAGTCCCCGTCTAGCGAACAGGAGGGGTGAGCAGTACTTC
>TRBV5-1|16|TRBJ1-2|TRBD1|.
CASSTTGTATNYGYTF
TGCGCCAGCAGCACCACTGGGACAGCAACTAACTATGGCTACACCTTC